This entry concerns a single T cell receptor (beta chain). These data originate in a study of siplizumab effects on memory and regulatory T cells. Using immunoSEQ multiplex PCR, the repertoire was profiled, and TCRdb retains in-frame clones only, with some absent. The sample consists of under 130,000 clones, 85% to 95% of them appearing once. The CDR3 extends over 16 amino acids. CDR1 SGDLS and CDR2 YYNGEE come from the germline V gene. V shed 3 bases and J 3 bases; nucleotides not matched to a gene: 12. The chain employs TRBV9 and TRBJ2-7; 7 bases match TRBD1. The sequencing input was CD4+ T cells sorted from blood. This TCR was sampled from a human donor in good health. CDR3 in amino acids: CASSARDSGHYYEQYF. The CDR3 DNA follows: TGTGCCAGCAGCGCCAGGGACAGTGGACATTACTACGAGCAGTACTTC. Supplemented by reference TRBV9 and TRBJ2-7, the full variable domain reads DSGVTQTPKHLITATGQRVTLRCSPRSGDLSVYWYQQSLDQGLQFLIQYYNGEERAKGNILERFSAQQFPDLHSELNLSSLELGDSALYFCASSARDSGHYYEQYFGPGTRLTVT.